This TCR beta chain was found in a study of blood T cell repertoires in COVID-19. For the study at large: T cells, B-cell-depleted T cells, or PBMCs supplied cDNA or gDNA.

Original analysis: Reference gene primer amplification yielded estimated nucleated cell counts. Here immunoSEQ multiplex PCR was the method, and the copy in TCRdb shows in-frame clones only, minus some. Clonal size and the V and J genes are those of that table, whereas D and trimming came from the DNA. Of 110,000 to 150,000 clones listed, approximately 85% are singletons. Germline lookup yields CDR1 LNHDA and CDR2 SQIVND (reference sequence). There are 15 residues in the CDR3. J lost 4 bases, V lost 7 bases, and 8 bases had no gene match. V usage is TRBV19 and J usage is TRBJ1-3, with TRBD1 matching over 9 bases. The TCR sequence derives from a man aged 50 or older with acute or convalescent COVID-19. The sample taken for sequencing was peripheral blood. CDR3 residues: CASTPDRGPGNTIYF. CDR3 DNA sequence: TGTGCCAGTACCCCGGACAGGGGCCCGGGAAACACCATATATTTT.